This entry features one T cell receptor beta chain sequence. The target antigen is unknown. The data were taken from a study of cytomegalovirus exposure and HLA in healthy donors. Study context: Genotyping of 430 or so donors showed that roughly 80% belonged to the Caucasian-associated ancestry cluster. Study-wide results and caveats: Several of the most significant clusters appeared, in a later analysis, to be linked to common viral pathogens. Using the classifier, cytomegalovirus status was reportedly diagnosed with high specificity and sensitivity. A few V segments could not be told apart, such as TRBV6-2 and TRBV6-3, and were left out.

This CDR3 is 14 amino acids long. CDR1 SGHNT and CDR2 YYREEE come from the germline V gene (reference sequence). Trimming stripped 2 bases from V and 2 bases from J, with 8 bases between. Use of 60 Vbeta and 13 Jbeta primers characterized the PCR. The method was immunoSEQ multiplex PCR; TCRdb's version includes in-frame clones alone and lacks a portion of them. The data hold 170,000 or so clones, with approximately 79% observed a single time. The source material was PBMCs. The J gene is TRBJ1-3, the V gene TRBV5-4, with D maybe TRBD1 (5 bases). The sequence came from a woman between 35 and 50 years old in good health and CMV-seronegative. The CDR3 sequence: CASSLAGTGNTIYF. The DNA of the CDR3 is TGTGCCAGCAGCTTAGCAGGGACTGGAAACACCATATATTTT.